This TCR beta chain was captured in a study of cytomegalovirus exposure and HLA in healthy donors. Study summary: Sequencing of about 179 million T cells in an earlier analysis found around 100 million unique TCR beta sequences. Within an early data release were around 80 million unique TCRs drawn from HLA-typed donors.

The PCR contained 60 Vbeta and 13 Jbeta primers. The repertoire was sequenced with immunoSEQ multiplex PCR; TCRdb's copy has only in-frame clones and lacks some. This repertoire includes 75,000 to 85,000 clones. Looked up from germline, CDR1 is SGHTA and CDR2 is FQGNSA. Trimming at V came to 4 bases and at J to 4 bases, leaving 12 bases not matched to a gene. This CDR3 spans 17 amino acids. At sampling all donors were nominally healthy, likely with unrecorded immune exposures. Sequencing was carried out using PBMCs. The rearrangement uses TRBV7-2 and TRBJ1-2, with 10 bases aligning to TRBD1. This TCR was sampled from a man in his forties or fifties in good health and CMV-seronegative. CDR3 in amino acids: CASSYRTGGSGGYGYTF. As DNA, the CDR3 is TGTGCCAGCAGCTACCGGACAGGGGGAAGTGGGGGCTATGGCTACACCTTC.